This TCR beta chain appears in the sequencing data of a study of sequential checkpoint blockade in melanoma. Study as a whole: TCRβ was sequenced from DNA of 90 or so pretreatment tumors. About two dozen patients had tumor biopsies before treatment and at week 13.

The CDR3 has 14 amino acids. Germline V lookup: CDR1 SGDLS, CDR2 YYNGEE. V was pared by 0 bases and J by 0 bases, with 4 bases between. Only a few counts were recorded for this clone. Its matching antigen is unknown. Study outcomes and limitations: About 30 times likelier clinical benefit followed increased tumor T-cell fraction and clonality.

The treatment was: randomized to nivolumab then ipilimumab (arm A) or the reverse (arm B). The protocol was immunoSEQ multiplex PCR, while the TCRdb copy is restricted to in-frame clones and leaves out a portion. The data contain about 1,400 clones, 25% of them singletons. The specimen was tumor tissue (inferred from file names), collected from a patient given nivolumab and ipilimumab in sequence. The chain uses TRBV9 and TRBJ1-3, with unresolved D. This sequence was found in a human donor with melanoma. The chain's CDR3 is CASSVAFSGNTIYF. Here the CDR3 DNA reads TGTGCCAGCAGCGTAGCGTTCTCTGGAAACACCATATATTTT.